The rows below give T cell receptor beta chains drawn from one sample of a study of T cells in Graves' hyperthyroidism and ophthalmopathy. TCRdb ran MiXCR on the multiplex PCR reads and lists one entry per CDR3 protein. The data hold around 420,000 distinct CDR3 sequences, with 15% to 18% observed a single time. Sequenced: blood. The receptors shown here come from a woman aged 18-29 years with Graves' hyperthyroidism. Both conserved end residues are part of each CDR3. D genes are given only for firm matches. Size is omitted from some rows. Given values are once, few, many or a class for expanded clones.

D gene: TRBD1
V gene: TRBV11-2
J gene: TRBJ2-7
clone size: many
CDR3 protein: CASSSLRDRVNEQYF
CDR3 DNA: TGTGCCAGCAGCTCACTGAGGGACAGGGTCAACGAGCAGTACTTC

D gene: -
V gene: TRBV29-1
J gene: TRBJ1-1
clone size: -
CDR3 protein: CSAETRLTEAFF
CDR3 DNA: TGCAGCGCCGAAACGCGCCTCACTGAAGCTTTCTTT

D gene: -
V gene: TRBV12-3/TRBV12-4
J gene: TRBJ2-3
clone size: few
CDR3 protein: CASSLSQGRTDTQYF
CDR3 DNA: TGTGCCAGCAGTTTAAGCCAGGGACGGACAGATACGCAGTATTTT

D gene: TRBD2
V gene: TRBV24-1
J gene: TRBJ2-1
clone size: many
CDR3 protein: CATSDRTAGGRNEQFF
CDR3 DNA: TGTGCCACCAGTGACCGAACCGCGGGGGGGCGCAATGAGCAGTTCTTC

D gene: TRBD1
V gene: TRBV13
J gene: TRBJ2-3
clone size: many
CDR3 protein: CASSAPGGPQDTQYF
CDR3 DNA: TGTGCCAGCAGCGCCCCAGGGGGACCGCAAGATACGCAGTATTTT

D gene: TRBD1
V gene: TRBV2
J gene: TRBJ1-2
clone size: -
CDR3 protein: CASSYRGRADGYTF
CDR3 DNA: TGTGCCAGCAGTTACAGGGGACGCGCGGATGGCTACACCTTC

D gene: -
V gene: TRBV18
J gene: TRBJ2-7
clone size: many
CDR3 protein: CASSPREPYEQYF
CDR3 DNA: TGTGCCAGCTCACCGAGGGAGCCGTACGAGCAGTACTTC

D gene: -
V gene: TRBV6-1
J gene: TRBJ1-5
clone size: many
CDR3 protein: CASIGPNSLNQPQHF
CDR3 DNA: TGTGCCAGCATTGGACCGAACTCCCTCAATCAGCCCCAGCATTTT

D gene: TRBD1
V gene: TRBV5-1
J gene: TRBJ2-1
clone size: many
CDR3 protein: CASSVGQTYNEQFF
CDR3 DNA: TGCGCCAGCAGCGTGGGACAGACCTACAATGAGCAGTTCTTC

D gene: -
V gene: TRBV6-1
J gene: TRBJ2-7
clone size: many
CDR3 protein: CASNTGFSYEQYF
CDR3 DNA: TGTGCCAGCAACACAGGGTTTTCCTACGAGCAGTACTTC

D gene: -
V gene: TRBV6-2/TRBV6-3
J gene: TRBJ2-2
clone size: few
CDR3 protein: CASSYIRWRRRELFF
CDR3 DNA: TGTGCCAGCAGTTACATTCGGTGGAGAAGGCGGGAGCTGTTTTTT

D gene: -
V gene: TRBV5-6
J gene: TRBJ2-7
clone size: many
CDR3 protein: CASSWFGPYEQYF
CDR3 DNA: TGTGCCAGCAGCTGGTTCGGCCCCTACGAGCAGTACTTC

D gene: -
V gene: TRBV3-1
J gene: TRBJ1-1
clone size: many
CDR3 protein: CASSHKMNTEAFF
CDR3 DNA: TGTGCCAGCAGCCACAAGATGAACACTGAAGCTTTCTTT